This TCR beta chain is drawn from a study of T cell responses to AZD1222 COVID-19 vaccine. Some clones are missing from TCRdb's copy, which holds only in-frame ones; the method was immunoSEQ multiplex PCR. The sample holds 57,000 or so clones; more than 80% are singletons and the top ten take roughly a fifth. Study findings and constraints: Mapped onto spike, vaccine-associated CD4 TCRs spanned it and were dominant at 160-218 and 743-854. Of spike-specific TCRs, nearly half reportedly target regions left unmutated in variants. Scientists sampled the repertoires only once the peak T cell response had passed. Clonal diversity may have been underestimated in mostly white British donors.

Worth noting for this clone: Its cognate antigen is unknown.

Sequenced here: peripheral blood, sampled on day 0 of MenACWY control vaccination. The sequence was collected from an adult in good health.

CDR3 amino acids: CASSFIYPAGESSYEQYF. CDR3 sequence (DNA): TGCGCCAGCAGCTTTATCTACCCAGCGGGAGAAAGCTCCTACGAGCAGTACTTC. V and J are TRBV5-1 and TRBJ2-7, with 8 bases that match TRBD2. The germline gives CDR1 SGHRS, CDR2 YFSETQ. This CDR3 has 18 residues. J gave up 0 bases and V 2 bases, and 13 bases lay outside the gene matches.